The 31 T cell receptor beta chains listed next were all sequenced from one sample in a study of CD8+ T cells in alopecia areata. TCR sequencing used cDNA made by reverse transcription of extracted RNA. Measured with immunoSEQ multiplex PCR; TCRdb has only the in-frame clones, and not every one. Altogether approximately 200,000 clones are present, less than 50% being singletons, with the ten largest covering about 2.6%. Noted treatment: oral pan-JAK inhibitor, 5-10 mg twice daily. The sequences come from CD4+ T cells sorted from blood, collected at approximately week 36, from a patient treated with tofacitinib. The receptors were gathered from a human donor with alopecia areata.

This sequence joins TRBV5-1 and TRBJ2-1, with D perhaps matching TRBD1 (6 bases). V dropped 3 bases and J dropped 7 bases, with 14 bases sitting between them. Germline V gives CDR1 SGHRS, CDR2 YFSETQ. This CDR3 region has 14 residues. CDR3 nucleotides: TGCGCCAGCAGCTGGGGGCCCACGGGGAATGAGCAGTTCTTC. It specifies CASSWGPTGNEQFF.

The chain employs TRBV30 and TRBJ1-3; tentatively, D is TRBD1 (6 bases). The CDR3 has 13 amino acids. Looked up from germline, CDR1 is GTSNPN and CDR2 is SVGIG (reference sequence). Trimming pared 3 bases from V and 2 bases from J, leaving 8 bases between. The CDR3: CAWRGAAGNTIYF. The CDR3 nucleotides read TGTGCCTGGAGGGGGGCGGCTGGAAACACCATATATTTT.

The chain has TRBV4-1 and TRBJ2-5; possible D gene TRBD1, 6 bases. The CDR3 runs to 16 residues. Between the trimmed V and J ends, which lost 3 bases and 3 bases, there was a span of 17 bases. The germline V gene has CDR1 MGHRA and CDR2 YSYEKL. CDR3 protein: CASSHPLDSLKETQYF. The DNA of the CDR3 is TGCGCCAGCAGCCACCCCCTGGACAGCCTAAAAGAGACCCAGTACTTC.

This rearrangement joins TRBV9 to TRBJ2-5; 7 nucleotides agree with TRBD2. V was clipped by 3 bases and J by 1 base; unmatched bases: 6. The germline CDR1 and CDR2 sequences are SGDLS and YYNGEE. The CDR3 consists of 15 residues. The CDR3 loop is CASSGELATQETQYF. The CDR3 region has the DNA TGTGCCAGCAGCGGAGAACTAGCGACCCAAGAGACCCAGTACTTC.

V gene TRBV4-1 combines with J gene TRBJ2-7; D is unresolved. The CDR3 is 16 residues long. Trimming cost V 9 bases and J 3 bases, with 24 bases left between them. Germline V gives CDR1 MGHRA, CDR2 YSYEKL. The CDR3 DNA follows: TGCGCCAGTTCTGTATCTGAGTCGGGCCCCTACTACGAGCAGTACTTC. This encodes CASSVSESGPYYEQYF.

The V call is TRBV5-1, the J call TRBJ2-5, with D uncertain. The CDR3 has 14 residues. The germline V gene has CDR1 SGHRS and CDR2 YFSETQ. The ends were cut back, 0 bases at V and 2 bases at J, with 8 bases in the middle. The CDR3 DNA reads TGCGCCAGCAGCTTGGTTGGGCGACAAGAGACCCAGTACTTC. Translated, it gives CASSLVGRQETQYF.

This clone showed up just a few times. This chain uses TRBV30 with TRBJ2-1; 7 nucleotides agree with TRBD1. From germline, CDR1 is GTSNPN and CDR2 SVGIG (reference sequence). This CDR3 has 13 residues. V shed 8 bases, J shed 2 bases, and the junction held 6 bases outside the gene matches. The CDR3 is CAGTGTAYNEQFF. The CDR3, as DNA: TGTGCCGGTACCGGGACAGCCTACAATGAGCAGTTCTTC.

The CDR3 DNA sequence: TGTGCCAGCAGCGTAGTCCCAGGTGGGAGAGGTGGAGCGCAGTATTTT. It yields the protein CASSVVPGGRGGAQYF. The chain has TRBV9 and TRBJ2-3, with D perhaps matching TRBD2 (5 bases). This CDR3 is 16 amino acids long. The germline V gene has CDR1 SGDLS and CDR2 YYNGEE. Trimming shortened V by 0 bases and J by 10 bases, and 21 bases separated the two germline ends.

The V call is TRBV23-1, the J call TRBJ2-1; 7 positions match TRBD1. TRBV23-1 is designated an ORF whose function remains uncertain. The CDR3 is 15 amino acids. J lost 2 bases, V lost 6 bases, and 7 bases had no gene match. The CDR3 nucleotides are TGCGCCAGCAGCCTCAGGGGGTCCCCCTACAATGAGCAGTTCTTC. Translating gives CASSLRGSPYNEQFF.

The CDR3 region is CSAQRGNEQFF. DNA for the CDR3: TGCAGTGCCCAAAGAGGGAATGAGCAGTTCTTC. V is TRBV20-1 and J is TRBJ2-1, with a tentative D call TRBD2 (5 bases). V was trimmed by 6 bases and J by 7 bases, leaving 10 bases between them. Germline-derived CDR1 and CDR2 are DFQATT and SNEGSKA (reference sequence). The CDR3 sequence is 11 residues long.

The chain links TRBV7-8 to TRBJ2-2, with 7 bases that match TRBD2. The CDR3 is made up of 16 amino acids. Germline CDR1 reads SGHVS; CDR2 reads FQNEAQ. V trimming: 5 bases; J trimming: 0 bases; junction bases outside the gene matches: 6. In DNA, the CDR3 is TGTGCCAGCAGCCTGACTAGCAGCGCGAACACCGGGGAGCTGTTTTTT. It yields the protein CASSLTSSANTGELFF. Variable domain in full (rest from reference TRBV7-8 and TRBJ2-2): GAGVSQSPRYKVAKRGQDVALRCDPISGHVSLFWYQQALGQGPEFLTYFQNEAQLDKSGLPSDRFFAERPEGSVSTLKIQRTQQEDSAVYLCASSLTSSANTGELFFGEGSRLTVL.

This clone was detected a few times. The rearrangement uses TRBV18 and TRBJ1-2, with D possibly being TRBD1 (6 bases). V lost 6 bases and J lost 5, with 13 bases in between. The CDR3 runs to 13 residues. From germline, CDR1 is KGHSH and CDR2 LQKENI. This chain's CDR3 is CASSQKGEYGYTF. The DNA of the CDR3 is TGTGCCAGCTCCCAGAAGGGGGAGTATGGCTACACCTTC. Filled out from reference TRBV18 and TRBJ1-2, the complete variable domain reads NAGVMQNPRHLVRRRGQEARLRCSPMKGHSHVYWYRQLPEEGLKFMVYLQKENIIDESGMPKERFSAEFPKEGPSILRIQQVVRGDSAAYFCASSQKGEYGYTFGSGTRLTVV.

The V call is TRBV30, the J call TRBJ1-5; no firm D call. Germline loops: CDR1 GTSNPN, CDR2 SVGIG (reference sequence). The CDR3 runs 13 residues. V lost 2 bases and J lost 3, with 8 bases in between. The DNA for the CDR3 is TGTGCCTGGAGTTCAGGATTCAATCAGCCCCAGCATTTT. The encoded protein is CAWSSGFNQPQHF.

This clone was found once. Here the CDR3 DNA reads TGTGCCAGCAGTACGAACACCGGGGAGCTGTTTTTT. Its protein product is CASSTNTGELFF. The gene calls are TRBV2 and TRBJ2-2; D is unresolved. With 5 bases removed from V and 0 bases from J, the gap between germline ends came to 1 base. Per the germline V gene, CDR1 is SNHLY and CDR2 is FYNNEI. There are 12 residues in the CDR3.

Only a few counts were recorded for this clone. The chain links TRBV5-1 to TRBJ2-2, with D possibly TRBD2 on 6 matching bases. Germline CDR1 and CDR2: SGHRS and YFSETQ. V was trimmed by 1 base and J by 1 base, leaving 11 bases between them. The CDR3 runs to 16 residues. For the CDR3, the DNA is TGCGCCAGCAGCTTGTCTACTAGCAGGAACACCGGGGAGCTGTTTTTT. The encoded protein is CASSLSTSRNTGELFF.

This chain joins TRBV21-1 and TRBJ2-5; the table calls TRBD1, which could not be checked here. TRBV21-1 is a listed pseudogene. The CDR3 has 14 amino acids. In DNA form, the CDR3 reads TGTGCCAGGACACCCGGTCTACGACGCGAGACCCAGTACTTC. Amino acid sequence: CARTPGLRRETQYF.

This rearrangement joins TRBV5-1 to TRBJ1-2; D perhaps matches TRBD1 (5 bases). CDR3 length equals 14 residues. CDR1 and CDR2 (germline): SGHRS, YFSETQ. The V and J ends lost 2 bases and 4 bases respectively, with 12 bases between them. The CDR3 loop reads CASSFGGAIYGYTF. CDR3 coding DNA: TGCGCCAGCAGCTTTGGGGGAGCGATCTATGGCTACACCTTC. The variable domain in full, with the rest retrieved from reference TRBV5-1 and TRBJ1-2, is KAGVTQTPRYLIKTRGQQVTLSCSPISGHRSVSWYQQTPGQGLQFLFEYFSETQRNKGNFPGRFSGRQFSNSRSEMNVSTLELGDSALYLCASSFGGAIYGYTFGSGTRLTVV.

The chain joins TRBV7-3 to TRBJ2-2, with 9 bases aligning to TRBD2. V trimming: 3 bases; J trimming: 5 bases; junction bases outside the gene matches: 4. The CDR3 runs 15 residues. Germline V CDR1 and CDR2: SGHTA, FQGTGA. CDR3 amino acids: CASSFAGGRTGELFF. CDR3 nucleotides: TGTGCCAGCAGCTTCGCGGGAGGGCGGACCGGGGAGCTGTTTTTT.

This chain joins TRBV4-3 and TRBJ2-7, with unresolved D. V dropped 0 bases and J dropped 2 bases, with 11 bases sitting between them. The CDR3 is 15 amino acids. Germline V lookup: CDR1 LGHNA, CDR2 YSLEER. The DNA for the CDR3 is TGCGCCAGCAGCCAAGAGGTTGGCACCCCCTACGAGCAGTACTTC. Residues: CASSQEVGTPYEQYF.

This chain joins TRBV29-1 and TRBJ1-4, with D perhaps TRBD1 (5 bases). V dropped 4 bases and J dropped 8 bases, with 14 bases sitting between them. CDR3 length: 13 amino acids. Germline-derived CDR1 and CDR2 are SQVTM and ANQGSEA. This CDR3 is CSVAGGAEEKLFF. The CDR3 nucleotides are TGCAGCGTTGCGGGAGGGGCAGAAGAAAAACTGTTTTTT.

The CDR3: CASSDPQGGAFF. The CDR3 region has the DNA TGTGCCAGCAGCGACCCACAGGGGGGAGCTTTCTTT. The rearrangement uses TRBV6-1 and TRBJ1-1; the match to TRBD1 covers 8 bases. Trimming cost V 6 bases and J 10 bases; bases outside gene matches: 7. The CDR3 is 12 residues long. Germline CDR1 is MNHNS and CDR2 is SASEGT.

The V and J genes are TRBV5-4 and TRBJ2-5, with 7 positions matching TRBD2. CDR3 length equals 14 residues. J lost 2 bases, V lost 5 bases, and 6 bases had no gene match. CDR1 and CDR2 (germline): SGHNT, YYREEE (reference sequence). The DNA of the CDR3 is TGTGCCAGCAGTCGTAGCGGGCCACAAGAGACCCAGTACTTC. It is translated as CASSRSGPQETQYF.

The rearrangement links TRBV30 to TRBJ2-7, with 7 nucleotides matching TRBD1. V shed 4 bases and J 2 bases; nucleotides not matched to a gene: 5. From germline, CDR1 is GTSNPN and CDR2 SVGIG (reference sequence). The CDR3 totals 13 residues. The CDR3 DNA sequence: TGTGCCTGGACCACAGGGGTCGCCTACGAGCAGTACTTC. This codes for CAWTTGVAYEQYF.

This clone was detected only once. The J gene is TRBJ1-4, the V gene TRBV4-3; 8 bases line up with TRBD1. V shed 3 bases, J shed 7 bases, and the junction held 7 bases outside the gene matches. The CDR3 has 15 amino acids. The germline gives CDR1 LGHNA, CDR2 YSLEER. CDR3 loop: CASSQDRVVGEKLFF. Written as DNA, the CDR3 is TGCGCCAGCAGCCAGGACAGGGTGGTTGGTGAAAAACTGTTTTTT.

This clone was counted between two and nine times. The V call is TRBV5-1, the J call TRBJ1-2; D is possibly TRBD1 (5 bases). V was shortened by 3 bases and J by 4 bases, with 25 bases between the two germline ends. The CDR3 is 18 amino acids. CDR1 SGHRS and CDR2 YFSETQ come from the germline V gene. The CDR3 protein is CASSSKGSGPGPSYGYTF. CDR3 coding DNA: TGCGCCAGCAGCTCAAAAGGCTCGGGACCTGGACCCTCCTATGGCTACACCTTC.

This rearrangement joins TRBV15 to TRBJ1-2; perhaps TRBD1 as D (5 bases). Trimming pared 0 bases from V and 8 bases from J, leaving 16 bases between. The CDR3 has 15 residues. In germline, CDR1 is LNHNV, CDR2 YYDKDF (reference sequence). The CDR3 DNA reads as TGTGCCACCAGCAGAGATCAGAACAGGCATCGAGGCTACACCTTC. Amino acid sequence: CATSRDQNRHRGYTF.

About this clone: Additional DNA sequences in this sample encode the identical CDR3. The CDR3 protein is CASSFSQETQYF. The CDR3 DNA reads TGCGCCAGCAGCTTCTCACAAGAGACCCAGTACTTC. V usage is TRBV5-1 and J usage is TRBJ2-5, with D unresolved. This CDR3 has 12 residues. Looked up from germline, CDR1 is SGHRS and CDR2 is YFSETQ. V was pared by 2 bases and J by 2 bases, with 4 bases between.

This chain links TRBV28 with TRBJ1-2, with D perhaps TRBD1 (5 bases). Germline CDR1 and CDR2: MDHEN and SYDVKM. The V end lost 6 bases, the J end lost 2 bases, and 16 bases lay between the germline ends. This CDR3 comprises 15 residues. The CDR3 loop reads CASRPPREWNYGYTF. In nucleotides, the CDR3 is TGTGCCAGCAGGCCTCCCAGGGAGTGGAACTATGGCTACACCTTC.

Only a few counts were recorded for this clone. The rearrangement links TRBV30 to TRBJ1-2; D gene unclear. The CDR3 loop spans 15 amino acids. Trimming took off 0 bases at V and 8 bases at J, with 19 bases between the two ends. CDR1 GTSNPN and CDR2 SVGIG come from the germline V gene (reference sequence). The CDR3 region is CAWSVGALGIEGYTF. The CDR3 DNA sequence: TGTGCCTGGAGTGTTGGAGCCCTGGGGATCGAGGGCTACACCTTC.

The J gene is TRBJ2-1, the V gene TRBV4-1; 10 bases are a match to TRBD2. Germline V CDR1 and CDR2: MGHRA, YSYEKL. CDR3 length: 14 residues. The J segment lost 16 bases and the V segment lost 0 bases, leaving 9 bases of the junction unmatched. CDR3 nucleotides: TGCGCCAGCAGCCAAGAACGAGCGGGAGGGGGTGGTTTCTTC. Residues: CASSQERAGGGGFF.

V gene TRBV29-1 combines with J gene TRBJ2-3; D unresolved. Germline values: CDR1 SQVTM, CDR2 ANQGSEA. This CDR3 is 11 amino acids long. V gave up 8 bases and J gave up 4 bases, with 10 bases separating them. CDR3 amino acids: CSYSRPDTQYF. The CDR3 DNA sequence: TGCAGCTACTCCCGGCCAGATACGCAGTATTTT.